The next 25 T cell receptor beta chains were all read from a single sample in a study of T-cell memory formation after mild COVID-19. TCRdb itself ran the 5' RACE reads through MiXCR, one entry per CDR3 protein. The profile shows 200,000 or so distinct CDR3 sequences, about a sixth of them singletons. The source material was PBMCs or a T cell subset sorted from them (not recorded which). These receptors were collected from an adult woman who had mild COVID-19 (a few samples of this study predate the infection). Cell type and time point are not known.

The chain uses TRBV18 and TRBJ1-6, with D uncertain. The CDR3 has 14 residues. Germline loops: CDR1 KGHSH, CDR2 LQKENI. Trimming shortened V by 3 bases and J by 8 bases, and 11 bases separated the two germline ends. The CDR3 loop is CASSPQSRDSPLHF. Here the CDR3 DNA reads TGTGCCAGCTCACCTCAATCCCGAGATTCACCCCTCCACTTT. Looking up the rest from reference TRBV18 and TRBJ1-6 gives the full variable domain: NAGVMQNPRHLVRRRGQEARLRCSPMKGHSHVYWYRQLPEEGLKFMVYLQKENIIDESGMPKERFSAEFPKEGPSILRIQQVVRGDSAAYFCASSPQSRDSPLHFGNGTRLTVT.

This clonotype was detected a few times. The CDR3 reads CASSLVRDQPQHF. CDR3 nucleotides: TGTGCCAGCTCATTGGTCCGCGATCAGCCCCAGCATTTT. V gene TRBV18 combines with J gene TRBJ1-5, with D hard to call. The CDR3 has 13 amino acids. CDR1 and CDR2 (germline): KGHSH, LQKENI. Deletions cut 5 bases from V and 5 bases from J, with 10 bases between.

In this sample, this clonotype turned up a few times. This rearrangement joins TRBV2 to TRBJ1-1; 10 bases agree with TRBD1. CDR1 SNHLY and CDR2 FYNNEI come from the germline V gene. The V and J ends lost 8 bases and 3 bases, in that order; junction bases with no gene match: 9. There are 15 residues in the CDR3. CDR3 bases: TGTGCCAGCGTACGACAGGGGGCGTTGGACACTGAAGCTTTCTTT. It codes for CASVRQGALDTEAFF.

This clonotype has just a few counts. V usage is TRBV5-6 and J usage is TRBJ2-3, with TRBD1 matching 7 bases. Germline trimming cut 2 bases from V and 3 bases from J; bases unmatched to any gene: 9. The CDR3 runs to 16 residues. Germline lookup yields CDR1 SGHDT and CDR2 YYEEEE. CDR3 loop: CASSFFTGEMTDTQYF. The CDR3 DNA is TGTGCCAGCAGCTTTTTTACAGGGGAAATGACAGATACGCAGTATTTT.

This clonotype turned up a few times. The V call is TRBV29-1, the J call TRBJ2-5; D is undetermined. This CDR3 has 13 residues. Per germline, CDR1 SQVTM and CDR2 ANQGSEA. Trimming took off 3 bases at V and 2 bases at J, with 10 bases between the two ends. The chain's CDR3 is CSVDLGLQETQYF. CDR3 bases: TGCAGCGTTGACCTGGGTCTTCAAGAGACCCAGTACTTC.

This clonotype came up a few times. The V gene is TRBV12-3 or TRBV12-4, the J gene TRBJ2-1, with D possibly TRBD1 on 6 matching bases. Trimming took off 6 bases at V and 6 bases at J, with 18 bases between the two ends. The CDR3 runs 15 residues. In nucleotides, the CDR3 is TGTGCCAGCAGACAGGCCGGGACACCGAGCAATGAGCAGTTCTTC. Translating gives CASRQAGTPSNEQFF.

In this sample, this clonotype turned up a few times. CDR3 sequence reads: CASSSQSGSGETQYF. In nucleotides, the CDR3 is TGTGCCAGCAGTTCCCAATCGGGTAGCGGTGAGACCCAGTACTTC. This chain uses TRBV12-3 or TRBV12-4 with TRBJ2-5; tentative D call: TRBD2 (6 bases). The CDR3 is 15 residues long. The V end was cut by 4 bases, the J end by 5 bases, with 17 bases between.

The chain couples TRBV5-1 to TRBJ1-1; a weak D match, TRBD1 (6 bases). Germline V gene sequence: CDR1 SGHRS, CDR2 YFSETQ. Between the trimmed V and J ends, which lost 4 bases and 1 base, there was a span of 26 bases. CDR3 length: 19 amino acids. CDR3 residues: CASSLVVAGGWSGNTEAFF. For the CDR3, the DNA is TGCGCCAGCAGCCTCGTTGTAGCGGGGGGCTGGAGCGGGAACACTGAAGCTTTCTTT.

A few counts support this clonotype. The chain has TRBV12-3 or TRBV12-4 and TRBJ2-1; D is perhaps TRBD2 (7 bases). The V end was cut by 3 bases, the J end by 7 bases, with 16 bases between. CDR3 length: 15 residues. This CDR3 is CASSFGGLVRNEQFF. In DNA form, the CDR3 reads TGTGCCAGCAGTTTCGGGGGGCTTGTGCGGAATGAGCAGTTCTTC.

DNA for the CDR3: TGTGCCAGCAGCCCCGAGGGGCTCGGTGAAGCTTTCTTT. This translates into CASSPEGLGEAFF. The genes are TRBV7-2 and TRBJ1-1; possible D gene TRBD1, 5 bases. The CDR3 is 13 amino acids. V gave up 5 bases and J gave up 7 bases, with 14 bases separating them. In germline, CDR1 is SGHTA, CDR2 FQGNSA.

The gene calls are TRBV20-1 and TRBJ2-5, with 11 bases aligning to TRBD2. The CDR3 length is 17 residues. J was trimmed by 3 bases and V by 3 bases; bases with no gene match: 12. CDR1 is DFQATT and CDR2 is SNEGSKA in the germline V gene (reference sequence). The CDR3 DNA reads TGCAGTGCTAGGGGACTCGGGACTAGCGGCCAAAAAGAGACCCAGTACTTC. It specifies CSARGLGTSGQKETQYF.

This clonotype was detected a few times. The chain uses TRBV6-5 and TRBJ2-2, with unresolved D. Germline V gene data show CDR1 as MNHEY and CDR2 as SVGAGI. The length of the CDR3 is 12 residues. V lost 2 bases, J lost 7 bases, and 5 bases lay in between. DNA for the CDR3: TGTGCCAGCAGTTACGGGTACGGGGAGCTGTTTTTT. Encoded protein: CASSYGYGELFF.

J is TRBJ1-1 and V is TRBV6-6; TRBD1 is a possible D gene (5 bases). V lost 0 bases and J 8 bases, leaving 13 bases between the germline ends. This CDR3 has 14 residues. Germline values: CDR1 MNHNY, CDR2 SVGAGI (reference sequence). The CDR3 loop reads CASSYSGREGEAFF. The CDR3 bases are TGTGCCAGCAGTTACTCGGGCAGGGAGGGGGAAGCTTTCTTT.

This clonotype turned up a few times. The rearrangement links TRBV12-3 or TRBV12-4 to TRBJ1-5; 8 bases fit TRBD1. CDR3 length: 14 residues. The V segment lost 6 bases and the J segment 7 bases; nucleotides outside the gene matches: 8. Here the CDR3 reads CASSSGGARQPQHF. The CDR3 coding sequence is TGTGCCAGCAGCTCAGGGGGCGCGCGCCAGCCCCAGCATTTT.

In this sample, this clonotype turned up a few times. This chain links TRBV6-5 with TRBJ1-1, with 7 bases matching TRBD1. Germline V gene data show CDR1 as MNHEY and CDR2 as SVGAGI. The CDR3 has 13 residues. V lost 7 bases to trimming and J lost 1 base; unmatched junction nucleotides: 3. The CDR3 here is CASTRTGNTEAFF. In DNA form, the CDR3 reads TGTGCCAGCACTAGGACAGGGAACACTGAAGCTTTCTTT.

The J gene is TRBJ2-1, the V gene TRBV6-6; 8 bases agree with TRBD2. V shed 5 bases, J shed 7 bases, and the junction held 10 bases outside the gene matches. The CDR3 has 15 residues. Germline assignment: CDR1 MNHNY and CDR2 SVGAGI (reference sequence). The CDR3 here is CASSPRGGAINEQFF. As DNA, the CDR3 is TGTGCCAGCAGTCCCCGGGGGGGGGCCATAAATGAGCAGTTCTTC.

This clonotype has just a few counts. V and J are TRBV6-5 and TRBJ1-1; D unresolved. With 0 bases removed from V and 4 bases from J, the gap between germline ends came to 12 bases. CDR1 and CDR2 from the germline V gene are MNHEY and SVGAGI. The CDR3 runs 15 residues. The CDR3 DNA follows: TGTGCCAGCAGTTACTCGGACGTTATAGGCACTGAAGCTTTCTTT. Its translation is CASSYSDVIGTEAFF.

This clonotype was seen only a few times. The V gene is TRBV11-2, the J gene TRBJ1-2, with unresolved D. In germline, CDR1 is SGHAT, CDR2 FQNNGV. V was clipped by 5 bases and J by 0 bases, with 13 bases between them. The CDR3 has 15 amino acids. The chain's CDR3 is CASSPLARANYGYTF. The CDR3 bases are TGTGCCAGCAGCCCCCTGGCACGAGCTAACTATGGCTACACCTTC. The full variable domain, rest sourced from reference TRBV11-2 and TRBJ1-2, is EAGVAQSPRYKIIEKRQSVAFWCNPISGHATLYWYQQILGQGPKLLIQFQNNGVVDDSQLPKDRFSAERLKGVDSTLKIQPAKLEDSAVYLCASSPLARANYGYTFGSGTRLTVV.

The chain carries TRBV18 and TRBJ2-5; 8 bases line up with TRBD2. CDR3 length equals 16 residues. V lost 3 bases and J lost 1; bases outside the gene matches: 7. From germline, CDR1 is KGHSH and CDR2 LQKENI. This CDR3 is CASSPIPGGVQETQYF. CDR3 bases: TGTGCCAGCTCACCCATCCCGGGAGGGGTCCAAGAGACCCAGTACTTC.

The V and J genes are TRBV6-5 and TRBJ2-5; 15 bases are shared with TRBD2. Germline loops: CDR1 MNHEY, CDR2 SVGAGI. V was pared by 0 bases and J by 4 bases, with 9 bases of the junction left unmatched. This CDR3 is 19 amino acids long. CDR3 in amino acids: CASSYSGLAGGPARETQYF. The CDR3 DNA reads TGTGCCAGCAGTTACTCGGGACTAGCGGGAGGCCCCGCGCGAGAGACCCAGTACTTC.

The sample holds a few counts of this clonotype. This chain joins TRBV3-1 and TRBJ2-7; TRBD2 matches at 10 bases. The CDR3 totals 13 residues. CDR1 and CDR2 from the germline V gene are LGHDT and YNNKEL (reference sequence). Trimming removed 1 base from V and 8 bases from J; junction bases left unmatched: 2. CDR3 bases: TGTGCCAGCAGCCAAGGACTAGCGGGTAAGCAGTACTTC. Translation gives CASSQGLAGKQYF.

This clonotype was counted between two and nine times. The V call is TRBV19, the J call TRBJ2-7; D remains unclear. Trimming stripped 1 base from V and 4 bases from J, with 5 bases between. The CDR3 covers 12 residues. Germline CDR1 reads LNHDA; CDR2 reads SQIVND (reference sequence). The CDR3 bases are TGTGCCAGTAGTATAGGATTGTACGAGCAGTACTTC. Protein: CASSIGLYEQYF.

This clonotype was counted between two and nine times. V is TRBV7-3 and J is TRBJ2-1; D possibly corresponds to TRBD2 (6 bases). Germline CDR1 reads SGHTA; CDR2 reads FQGTGA. V was pared by 2 bases and J by 7 bases, with 15 bases between. CDR3 length equals 15 residues. CDR3 loop: CASSLLFGGWNEQFF. In DNA form, the CDR3 reads TGTGCCAGCAGCTTATTGTTCGGGGGATGGAATGAGCAGTTCTTC. The complete variable domain, with remaining parts taken from reference TRBV7-3 and TRBJ2-1, reads GAGVSQTPSNKVTEKGKYVELRCDPISGHTALYWYRQSLGQGPEFLIYFQGTGAADDSGLPNDRFFAVRPEGSVSTLKIQRTERGDSAVYLCASSLLFGGWNEQFFGPGTRLTVL.

As DNA, the CDR3 is TGTGCCAGCCCCCGGCCGGGAAGCGGGGGCACAAACACCGGGGAGCTGTTTTTT. The encoded protein is CASPRPGSGGTNTGELFF. The chain uses TRBV18 and TRBJ2-2; 8 nucleotides align to TRBD2. The CDR3 has 18 residues. Trimming cost V 8 bases and J 2 bases; bases outside gene matches: 16. Germline V CDR1 and CDR2: KGHSH, LQKENI. Looking up the rest from reference TRBV18 and TRBJ2-2 gives the full variable domain: NAGVMQNPRHLVRRRGQEARLRCSPMKGHSHVYWYRQLPEEGLKFMVYLQKENIIDESGMPKERFSAEFPKEGPSILRIQQVVRGDSAAYFCASPRPGSGGTNTGELFFGEGSRLTVL.

In this sample, this clonotype turned up a few times. The DNA of the CDR3 is TGCAGTGCTAGCAGGGGTGACGCCAAAAACATTCAGTACTTC. It yields the protein CSASRGDAKNIQYF. The chain links TRBV20-1 to TRBJ2-4, with D maybe TRBD1 (6 bases). The CDR3 runs to 14 residues. The germline V gene has CDR1 DFQATT and CDR2 SNEGSKA (reference sequence). The V end was cut by 3 bases, the J end by 1 base, with 10 bases between.